The present T cell receptor (beta chain) was sequenced within a study of cytomegalovirus exposure and HLA in healthy donors. Germline V gene sequence: CDR1 SGHRS, CDR2 YFSETQ. The CDR3 has 14 residues. V lost 4 bases, J lost 3 bases, and 4 bases stayed unmatched. Study results and caveats: CMV antigen specificity was confirmed in vitro for a few CMV-associated chains.

This clone showed up just once. What it binds is unknown. Produced via immunoSEQ multiplex PCR; TCRdb's table is partial and in-frame only. This sample has around 250,000 clones, with around 90% found just once. The sequenced sample consisted of PBMCs. This sequence joins TRBV5-1 and TRBJ2-1; 7 bases fit TRBD1. The clonotype comes from a woman aged 18-29 years in good health and CMV-seronegative. In DNA, the CDR3 is TGCGCCAGCAGCACCGGGACAGACTACAATGAGCAGTTCTTC. Its translation is CASSTGTDYNEQFF.